The clone carrying this TCR beta chain was picked up many times. This sample is part of a study of neurological immune-mediated disorders. 5'RACE generated cDNA with 10-nucleotide random UMIs. TCRdb reanalysed the 5' RACE reads using MiXCR and keeps one entry per CDR3 protein. This sample has 75,000 to 90,000 distinct CDR3 sequences; approximately 10% occur once, and the top ten carry around 2%. The junction had 14 bases not matched to a gene; V was cut back by 2 bases and J by 7 bases. CDR1 and CDR2 from the germline V gene are SGHTS and YDEGEE. CDR3 length: 16 residues. The specimen sequenced was PBMCs. The origin of this receptor is a man between 40 and 49 years old in good health. V is TRBV5-8 and J is TRBJ2-5; 7 nucleotides match TRBD1. CDR3 amino acids: CASSFDPGQLPRTQYF. The CDR3, as DNA: TGTGCCAGCAGCTTTGATCCGGGACAGCTCCCGCGGACCCAGTACTTC.